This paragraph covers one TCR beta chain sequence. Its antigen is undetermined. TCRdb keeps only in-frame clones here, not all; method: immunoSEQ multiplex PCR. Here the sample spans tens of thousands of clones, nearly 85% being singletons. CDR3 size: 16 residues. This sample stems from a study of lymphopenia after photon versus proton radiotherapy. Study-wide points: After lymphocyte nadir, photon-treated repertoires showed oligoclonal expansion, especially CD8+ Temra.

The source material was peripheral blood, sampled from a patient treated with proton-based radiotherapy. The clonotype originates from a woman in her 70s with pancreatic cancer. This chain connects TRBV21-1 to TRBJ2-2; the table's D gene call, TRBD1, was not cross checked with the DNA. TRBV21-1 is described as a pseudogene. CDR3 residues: CASSKGETANTGELFF. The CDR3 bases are TGTGCCAGCAGCAAAGGAGAGACAGCCAACACCGGGGAGCTGTTTTTT.